This T cell receptor (beta chain) was documented in a study of beta chain features in type 1 diabetes. At the level of the study: Age, gender and cell yields were similar between patients and healthy donors. All samples together contributed around 98,000,000 sorted cells for examination. General study points: The study found moderately but significantly shorter TCRB CDR3s in all four CD4+ subsets of Type 1 diabetes patients. Since sequencing was performed on cDNA, cells with high TCR expression could be over-represented.

Expressed TCRB transcripts were sequenced because the entire RNA isolate underwent reverse transcription. TCRdb's copy holds only in-frame clones and misses some; the assay was immunoSEQ multiplex PCR. The table has a few hundred thousand clones, roughly 16% seen once; the top ten hold about 0.078%. CDR1 SGHTA and CDR2 FQGNSA come from the germline V gene. The CDR3 is made up of 17 amino acids. With 1 base removed from V and 2 bases from J, the gap between germline ends came to 14 bases. This clone has only a few counts. The antigen is not known. Markers CD45RO/CCR7/CD25/CD127/CD95/CD27 served to sort CD4+ naive, central memory, regulatory and stem cell-like memory cells.

The TCR was taken from a young man with type 1 diabetes. The sequenced sample was naive CD4+ T cells from blood. This chain links TRBV7-2 with TRBJ2-2, with D unresolved. The CDR3 reads CASSLVSPGFNTGELFF. In nucleotides, the CDR3 is TGTGCCAGCAGCTTAGTCAGTCCCGGTTTCAACACCGGGGAGCTGTTTTTT.